These 32 T cell receptor beta chains share one sample of origin, sequenced in a study of beta chain features in type 1 diabetes. Study conclusions and caveats: Significant though moderate, a shortening of TCRB CDR3s appeared in all four CD4+ subsets of Type 1 diabetes patients.

Sequencing targeted expressed TCRB transcripts, as all isolated RNA had been reverse transcribed. Profiling relied on immunoSEQ multiplex PCR, and the TCRdb table lists in-frame clones only, not all of them. The sample has about 660,000 clones; over 12% are singletons. These receptors have no identified antigens. Source material: naive CD4+ T cells from blood. The receptors come from a man aged 18 to 35 with type 1 diabetes.

This clone has more than one count but fewer than ten. The chain is built from TRBV2 and TRBJ2-1, with D possibly being TRBD2 (6 bases). V gave up 5 bases and J gave up 2 bases, with 13 bases separating them. Germline assignment: CDR1 SNHLY and CDR2 FYNNEI. The CDR3 runs 15 residues. The CDR3 DNA sequence: TGTGCCAGCAGTCTGACGGGGGTGGCCTACAATGAGCAGTTCTTC. This gives the protein CASSLTGVAYNEQFF. Full variable domain (missing parts from reference TRBV2 and TRBJ2-1): EPEVTQTPSHQVTQMGQEVILRCVPISNHLYFYWYRQILGQKVEFLVSFYNNEISEKSEIFDDQFSVERPDGSNFTLKIRSTKLEDSAMYFCASSLTGVAYNEQFFGPGTRLTVL.

The chain joins TRBV4-3 to TRBJ2-1, with D unclear. CDR1 is LGHNA, CDR2 YSLEER, per germline. The V and J ends lost 0 bases and 8 bases respectively, with 14 bases between them. The CDR3 sequence is 15 residues long. Here the CDR3 DNA reads TGCGCCAGCAGCCAAGAGACGGCCGAGAGACATGAGCAGTTCTTC. This gives the protein CASSQETAERHEQFF.

The CDR3 DNA reads TGTGCCAGCAGCCAACCCGCCAGTCGTTCCTACGAGCAGTACTTC. This encodes CASSQPASRSYEQYF. The V and J genes are TRBV4-2 and TRBJ2-7, with D hard to call. The germline V gene has CDR1 LGHNA and CDR2 YNFKEQ. Trimming removed 2 bases from V and 1 base from J, with 12 bases in between. This CDR3 region has 15 residues.

This clone was seen only a few times. Here the CDR3 reads CASSGLLLRETQYF. The CDR3 DNA sequence: TGTGCCAGCAGTGGTCTGCTCCTGCGGGAGACCCAGTACTTC. The rearrangement links TRBV2 to TRBJ2-5; D is undetermined. Trimming pared 4 bases from V and 5 bases from J, leaving 14 bases between. Germline V gene sequence: CDR1 SNHLY, CDR2 FYNNEI. The CDR3 totals 14 residues.

The chain couples TRBV2 to TRBJ2-2; TRBD1 is a possible D gene (5 bases). V gave up 5 bases and J gave up 7 bases, with 8 bases separating them. The CDR3 is made up of 12 amino acids. Germline V gene sequence: CDR1 SNHLY, CDR2 FYNNEI. CDR3 nucleotides: TGTGCCAGCAGTCCCAGGGTCGGGGAGCTGTTTTTT. It encodes CASSPRVGELFF.

A few counts support this clone. Other nucleotide sequences from this sample produce the same CDR3. CDR3 coding DNA: TGTGCCTGGAGTATCTCTGGGGCCAACGTCCTGACTTTC. Translating it yields CAWSISGANVLTF. The chain carries TRBV30 and TRBJ2-6, with D unclear. The CDR3 is 13 amino acids. With 2 bases removed from V and 0 bases from J, the gap between germline ends came to 2 bases. Germline V lookup: CDR1 GTSNPN, CDR2 SVGIG (reference sequence).

About this clone: This sample includes further DNA sequences coding for the same CDR3. This sequence joins TRBV2 and TRBJ2-3; D remains unclear. CDR1 and CDR2 (germline): SNHLY, FYNNEI. The CDR3 runs 13 residues. V shed 3 bases and J shed 3 bases, with 7 bases lying between them. The CDR3 is CASSDLSTDTQYF. In DNA form, the CDR3 reads TGTGCCAGCAGTGATCTATCAACAGATACGCAGTATTTT.

This chain connects TRBV5-1 to TRBJ1-5; 8 bases match TRBD1. CDR3 size: 15 residues. In germline, CDR1 is SGHRS, CDR2 YFSETQ. V dropped 1 base and J dropped 5; count of bases not matched to a gene: 5. DNA for the CDR3: TGCGCCAGCAGCTTGAGGACAGGGCCCGATCAGCCCCAGCATTTT. It encodes CASSLRTGPDQPQHF.

The sample holds a few counts of this clone. This chain joins TRBV4-3 and TRBJ2-1, with TRBD1 matching over 12 bases. The V and J ends lost 4 bases and 12 bases, in that order; junction bases with no gene match: 1. This CDR3 spans 12 amino acids. Germline V gives CDR1 LGHNA, CDR2 YSLEER. The DNA of the CDR3 is TGCGCCAGCAGCCGGGACAGGGGGCTGCAGTTCTTC. Translating gives CASSRDRGLQFF.

In this sample, this clone turned up a few times. The gene calls are TRBV6-6 and TRBJ2-1; D unresolved. Germline V gives CDR1 MNHNY, CDR2 SVGAGI (reference sequence). This CDR3 has 13 residues. V shed 7 bases and J shed 4 bases, with 11 bases lying between them. CDR3 sequence: CASMTDGYNEQFF. DNA for the CDR3: TGTGCCAGCATGACGGACGGTTACAATGAGCAGTTCTTC.

The chain is built from TRBV7-9 and TRBJ1-2; no definite D call. The CDR3 consists of 13 residues. V lost 5 bases and J lost 7, with 14 bases in between. From germline, CDR1 is SEHNR and CDR2 FQNEAQ (reference sequence). The CDR3 sequence is CASSPRIVAGYTF. The CDR3 DNA reads TGTGCCAGCAGCCCAAGGATCGTCGCTGGCTACACCTTC.

This chain uses TRBV9 with TRBJ1-5, with TRBD1 as a possible D gene (6 bases). Germline V gene data show CDR1 as SGDLS and CDR2 as YYNGEE. V was trimmed by 4 bases and J by 2 bases, leaving 7 bases between them. The CDR3 runs 13 residues. The CDR3 is CASSRQGNQPQHF. The CDR3 bases are TGTGCCAGCAGCAGACAGGGCAATCAGCCCCAGCATTTT.

The genes are TRBV2 and TRBJ2-6, with TRBD1 matching over 9 bases. This CDR3 spans 17 amino acids. With 7 bases clipped from V and 2 bases from J, the junction kept 9 bases outside the gene matches. Germline V gene sequence: CDR1 SNHLY, CDR2 FYNNEI. The CDR3 is CASTRTGTGTGANVLTF. CDR3 sequence (DNA): TGTGCCAGCACAAGAACCGGGACAGGGACTGGGGCCAACGTCCTGACTTTC. Drawing the rest from reference TRBV2 and TRBJ2-6, the complete variable domain is EPEVTQTPSHQVTQMGQEVILRCVPISNHLYFYWYRQILGQKVEFLVSFYNNEISEKSEIFDDQFSVERPDGSNFTLKIRSTKLEDSAMYFCASTRTGTGTGANVLTFGAGSRLTVL.

The chain is built from TRBV30 and TRBJ1-1; 8 bases fit TRBD1. Germline V gene data show CDR1 as GTSNPN and CDR2 as SVGIG (reference sequence). The length of the CDR3 is 16 residues. The V and J ends lost 3 bases and 1 base, in that order; junction bases with no gene match: 10. The CDR3 spells CAWSENRGRGNTEAFF. The CDR3 DNA follows: TGTGCCTGGAGCGAGAACAGGGGGAGGGGGAACACTGAAGCTTTCTTT.

This clone has a handful of counts. This rearrangement joins TRBV29-1 to TRBJ1-1, with D tentatively TRBD1 (6 bases). The CDR3 totals 13 residues. Germline lookup yields CDR1 SQVTM and CDR2 ANQGSEA. Trimming left V 6 bases short and J 0 bases short, with 11 bases between. As DNA, the CDR3 is TGCAGCGTAGCGGGGGGCCTGAACACTGAAGCTTTCTTT. Amino acid sequence: CSVAGGLNTEAFF.

There are a few counts of this clone. The chain combines TRBV4-3 with TRBJ2-2; D is undetermined. Germline assignment: CDR1 LGHNA and CDR2 YSLEER. The germline V and J ends were trimmed by 0 bases and 1 base, with 15 bases remaining between them. The CDR3 loop spans 18 amino acids. CDR3 nucleotide sequence: TGCGCCAGCAGCCAAGAGACACCGCCTCGAAAGAACACCGGGGAGCTGTTTTTT. Protein product: CASSQETPPRKNTGELFF.

This clone was counted a few times. This sequence joins TRBV5-1 and TRBJ2-3; D tentatively reads TRBD1 or TRBD2 (5 bases each). The CDR3 spans 15 residues. Trimming took off 2 bases at V and 4 bases at J, with 14 bases between the two ends. Germline-derived CDR1 and CDR2 are SGHRS and YFSETQ. Here the CDR3 DNA reads TGCGCCAGCAGCTTCGACAGCGGAGGACCAGATACGCAGTATTTT. This translates into CASSFDSGGPDTQYF.

This clone has just one count. This sequence joins TRBV4-1 and TRBJ2-7; 9 nucleotides agree with TRBD2. Germline V gene sequence: CDR1 MGHRA, CDR2 YSYEKL. The J segment lost 1 base and the V segment lost 2 bases, leaving 9 bases of the junction unmatched. This CDR3 spans 17 amino acids. This CDR3 is CASSQPRGGARSYEQYF. In DNA, the CDR3 is TGCGCCAGCAGCCAACCGCGGGGGGGAGCGAGATCCTACGAGCAGTACTTC.

This clone has more than one count but fewer than ten. The chain's CDR3 is CASSLLGTSGSNEQFF. The CDR3, as DNA: TGTGCCAGCAGCCTCCTTGGGACTAGCGGTTCTAATGAGCAGTTCTTC. The chain combines TRBV11-1 with TRBJ2-1, with TRBD2 matching over 11 bases. Germline V CDR1 and CDR2: SGHAT, FQDESV (reference sequence). J was trimmed by 7 bases and V by 5 bases; bases with no gene match: 10. This CDR3 is built from 16 residues.

In this sample, this clone turned up a few times. The V call is TRBV9, the J call TRBJ2-2; no clear D. Germline lookup yields CDR1 SGDLS and CDR2 YYNGEE. The CDR3 runs to 16 residues. V lost 0 bases, J lost 3 bases, and 12 bases lay in between. DNA of the CDR3: TGTGCCAGCAGCGTAGGCCCCCGGGTCCACACCGGGGAGCTGTTTTTT. Translation: CASSVGPRVHTGELFF.

In its sample, this clone was seen a few times. This chain uses TRBV7-6 with TRBJ1-5; TRBD1 agrees at 7 bases. V trimming: 6 bases; J trimming: 0 bases; junction bases outside the gene matches: 5. CDR3 length equals 15 residues. The germline V gene encodes CDR1 SGHVS and CDR2 FNYEAQ. CDR3 bases: TGTGCCAGCAGTCCGGGACAGAGTAGCAATCAGCCCCAGCATTTT. This sequence encodes CASSPGQSSNQPQHF. Full variable domain (remainder filled in from reference TRBV7-6 and TRBJ1-5): GAGVSQSPRYKVTKRGQDVALRCDPISGHVSLYWYRQALGQGPEFLTYFNYEAQQDKSGLPNDRFSAERPEGSISTLTIQRTEQRDSAMYRCASSPGQSSNQPQHFGDGTRLSIL.

This chain connects TRBV18 to TRBJ2-7; 9 bases are shared with TRBD1. With 4 bases clipped from V and 5 bases from J, the junction kept 3 bases outside the gene matches. The V gene's germline CDR1 is KGHSH and CDR2 LQKENI. This CDR3 is 13 amino acids long. CDR3 sequence reads: CASSLRTGDEQYF. CDR3 DNA: TGTGCCAGCTCACTAAGGACAGGGGACGAGCAGTACTTC.

The rearrangement uses TRBV7-2 and TRBJ2-1; D remains ambiguous. The CDR3 runs to 12 residues. V dropped 4 bases and J dropped 8 bases, with 9 bases sitting between them. Germline CDR1 SGHTA, CDR2 FQGNSA. CDR3 sequence (DNA): TGTGCCAGCAGCTCGATCGGCTATGAGCAGTTCTTC. Amino acids: CASSSIGYEQFF.

This chain connects TRBV18 to TRBJ1-1, with 9 bases fitting TRBD1. Trimming removed 2 bases from V and 3 bases from J; junction bases left unmatched: 7. CDR3 length: 16 amino acids. Germline V gene lookup returns CDR1 KGHSH and CDR2 LQKENI. The CDR3 sequence: CASSPDTGGADTEAFF. CDR3 DNA: TGTGCCAGCTCACCAGATACAGGGGGCGCGGACACTGAAGCTTTCTTT.

This chain joins TRBV6-1 and TRBJ1-1; D remains unclear. V lost 4 bases to trimming and J lost 1 base, with 7 bases between them. The CDR3 runs 13 residues. Germline V lookup: CDR1 MNHNS, CDR2 SASEGT. The CDR3 reads CASSVEGNTEAFF. The CDR3 coding sequence is TGTGCCAGCAGTGTAGAGGGGAACACTGAAGCTTTCTTT.

J is TRBJ2-1 and V is TRBV15, with 14 bases matching TRBD2. After removal of 5 bases from V and 9 bases from J, the junction contained 6 bases not matched to a gene. This CDR3 is 15 amino acids long. CDR1 is LNHNV and CDR2 is YYDKDF in the germline V gene (reference sequence). The CDR3 sequence is CATSPTSGRAGEQFF. As DNA, the CDR3 is TGTGCCACCAGCCCGACTAGCGGGAGGGCCGGTGAGCAGTTCTTC.

The V call is TRBV29-1, the J call TRBJ2-7, with a possible D match to TRBD1 (5 bases). The V end was cut by 3 bases, the J end by 4 bases, with 16 bases between. CDR1 SQVTM and CDR2 ANQGSEA come from the germline V gene. The CDR3 spans 14 residues. CDR3 bases: TGCAGCGTTGACGGCAGTTTATCAGGGTACGAGCAGTACTTC. This sequence encodes CSVDGSLSGYEQYF.

This clone has more than one count but fewer than ten. This chain uses TRBV25-1 with TRBJ1-6; D may be TRBD1 (5 bases). The CDR3 totals 18 residues. CDR1 and CDR2 from the germline V gene are MGHDK and SYGVNS. Trimming took off 10 bases at V and 1 base at J, with 23 bases between the two ends. CDR3 loop: CAITGHLGLVSYNSPLHF. In DNA, the CDR3 is TGTGCCATCACTGGACATCTCGGGCTAGTGTCCTATAATTCACCCCTCCACTTT.

The chain has TRBV30 and TRBJ1-2; D gene ambiguous. Trimming removed 2 bases from V and 7 bases from J, with 17 bases in between. The CDR3 runs 14 residues. Germline V lookup: CDR1 GTSNPN, CDR2 SVGIG (reference sequence). In DNA form, the CDR3 reads TGTGCCTGGAGTCTCGCCCTCACCGCCTCTGGCTACACCTTC. The encoded protein is CAWSLALTASGYTF.

This sequence joins TRBV4-1 and TRBJ1-2; D unresolved. Trimming cost V 1 base and J 8 bases, with 14 bases left between them. The CDR3 contains 14 residues. CDR1 is MGHRA and CDR2 is YSYEKL in the germline V gene. The CDR3 is CASSQVLPAAGYTF. CDR3 bases: TGCGCCAGCAGCCAAGTCCTGCCCGCTGCCGGCTACACCTTC.

The chain has TRBV29-1 and TRBJ1-2; maybe TRBD1 (5 bases). This CDR3 has 14 residues. Germline V gene sequence: CDR1 SQVTM, CDR2 ANQGSEA. Trimming removed 3 bases from V and 2 bases from J, with 13 bases in between. The CDR3 DNA is TGCAGCGTTGACTCCGTCGGGGGGAACTATGGCTACACCTTC. The encoded protein is CSVDSVGGNYGYTF.

The CDR3: CASSKDGPQYF. Written as DNA, the CDR3 is TGTGCCAGCAGCAAGGACGGTCCGCAGTATTTT. The chain links TRBV2 to TRBJ2-3; D unclear. The V gene's germline CDR1 is SNHLY and CDR2 FYNNEI. V shed 6 bases and J shed 10 bases, with 11 bases lying between them. The CDR3 is 11 amino acids. Variable domain in full (rest from reference TRBV2 and TRBJ2-3): EPEVTQTPSHQVTQMGQEVILRCVPISNHLYFYWYRQILGQKVEFLVSFYNNEISEKSEIFDDQFSVERPDGSNFTLKIRSTKLEDSAMYFCASSKDGPQYFGPGTRLTVL.